These 28 T cell receptor beta chains originate from one sample sequenced in a study of cytomegalovirus exposure and HLA in healthy donors (TCRdb year 2017). The method was the immunoSEQ multiplex PCR assay. A mixture of 60 forward primers for TCR Vbeta segments and 13 reverse primers for TCR Jbeta segments was used in the multiplex PCR. This immuneACCESS table, as held by TCRdb, lists in-frame sequences with V and J called but not all clones. Of the missing ones, under half trace to an unresolved V gene in checked studies; the others have no known cause. This sample holds 150,000 to 200,000 clones; approximately 80% were observed only once. 1.5% to 2% of the sample belongs to the ten largest clones. What was sequenced was PBMCs. These receptors all stem from a woman aged 25 to 39 in good health and CMV-seronegative.

This rearrangement joins TRBV6-1 to TRBJ1-2; 8 nucleotides match TRBD1. This CDR3 region has 14 residues. V lost 7 bases, J lost 6 bases, and 10 bases stayed unmatched. CDR1 is MNHNS, CDR2 SASEGT, per germline. The CDR3 DNA reads as TGTGCCAGCACCAGCTTGAGACAGGGGAATGGCTACACCTTC. Protein product: CASTSLRQGNGYTF.

The rearrangement joins TRBV7-3 to TRBJ2-5, with 10 positions matching TRBD2. Germline CDR1 and CDR2: SGHTA and FQGTGA. CDR3 length: 17 amino acids. With V trimmed by 2 bases and J by 1 base, 7 bases remained unmatched. The CDR3, as DNA: TGTGCCAGCAGCTTAGGGATTTCTAGCGGGGGCCAAGAGACCCAGTACTTC. Its translation is CASSLGISSGGQETQYF.

The chain joins TRBV11-3 to TRBJ2-7; 7 nucleotides match TRBD2. The CDR3 runs to 12 residues. Germline V gene lookup returns CDR1 SGHNT and CDR2 YENEEA. Trimming cost V 6 bases and J 10 bases; bases outside gene matches: 9. The CDR3 is CASSNYGGSQYF. Here the CDR3 DNA reads TGTGCCAGCAGTAACTATGGCGGGAGCCAGTACTTC.

The rearrangement uses TRBV11-3 and TRBJ2-3, with 11 bases lining up with TRBD2. The CDR3 is 17 residues long. CDR1 and CDR2 from the germline V gene are SGHNT and YENEEA. The junction had 11 bases not matched to a gene; V was cut back by 5 bases and J by 4 bases. Here the CDR3 reads CASSPTSGTSGPDTQYF. The CDR3 DNA sequence: TGTGCCAGCAGCCCAACCTCCGGGACTAGCGGTCCAGATACGCAGTATTTT.

J is TRBJ1-4 and V is TRBV7-2; TRBD1 agrees at 8 bases. Germline CDR1 SGHTA, CDR2 FQGNSA. CDR3 length: 15 amino acids. V lost 4 bases, J lost 4 bases, and 5 bases stayed unmatched. The CDR3 nucleotides read TGTGCCAGCAGCTCAAGGACAGGGTATAATGAAAAACTGTTTTTT. The encoded protein is CASSSRTGYNEKLFF.

The chain couples TRBV7-3 to TRBJ2-1; TRBD2 agrees at 11 bases. The CDR3 is made up of 14 amino acids. Germline V gives CDR1 SGHTA, CDR2 FQGTGA. J gave up 7 bases and V 5 bases, and 4 bases lay outside the gene matches. CDR3 DNA: TGTGCCAGCAGCCTAGCGGGGGGAAAGAATGAGCAGTTCTTC. Translated, it gives CASSLAGGKNEQFF. The variable domain in full, with the rest retrieved from reference TRBV7-3 and TRBJ2-1, is GAGVSQTPSNKVTEKGKYVELRCDPISGHTALYWYRQSLGQGPEFLIYFQGTGAADDSGLPNDRFFAVRPEGSVSTLKIQRTERGDSAVYLCASSLAGGKNEQFFGPGTRLTVL.

The V call is TRBV4-1, the J call TRBJ1-6; 9 bases match TRBD1. Germline trimming cut 1 base from V and 6 bases from J; bases unmatched to any gene: 4. Germline V gene lookup returns CDR1 MGHRA and CDR2 YSYEKL. The CDR3 length is 16 residues. CDR3 sequence (DNA): TGCGCCAGCAGCCAAGCCGGGACAGGGTCTAATTCACCCCTCCACTTT. Residues: CASSQAGTGSNSPLHF.

V gene TRBV27 combines with J gene TRBJ2-1; D is possibly TRBD1 (5 bases). The CDR3 totals 14 residues. Germline V gene lookup returns CDR1 MNHEY and CDR2 SMNVEV (reference sequence). Trimming shortened V by 1 base and J by 9 bases, and 13 bases separated the two germline ends. CDR3 loop: CASSLLPRAGEQFF. The CDR3 bases are TGTGCCAGCAGTTTATTACCCAGGGCCGGTGAGCAGTTCTTC.

The genes are TRBV7-9 and TRBJ2-3; D uncertain. The CDR3 spans 13 residues. The germline V gene has CDR1 SEHNR and CDR2 FQNEAQ (reference sequence). The ends were cut back, 3 bases at V and 4 bases at J, with 8 bases in the middle. The CDR3 coding sequence is TGTGCCAGCAGCTTTCTCGGTTCAGATACGCAGTATTTT. This encodes CASSFLGSDTQYF.

As concerns this clone: A read error may account for a junction end that differs from germline. V and J are TRBV7-9 and TRBJ2-7; perhaps TRBD1 as D (5 bases). The germline CDR1 and CDR2 sequences are SEHNR and FQNEAQ (reference sequence). The CDR3 extends over 15 amino acids. CDR3 nucleotide sequence: TGTTCCAGCAGCTCAGACAGTTTGATTATTTACGAGCAGTACTTC. Its translation: CSSSSDSLIIYEQYF.

V gene TRBV18 combines with J gene TRBJ2-7; 8 bases match TRBD2. This CDR3 is 13 amino acids long. The V gene's germline CDR1 is KGHSH and CDR2 LQKENI. After removal of 4 bases from V and 5 bases from J, the junction contained 4 bases not matched to a gene. The CDR3 bases are TGTGCCAGCTCACAAACGGGAGGGGACGAGCAGTACTTC. Its translation: CASSQTGGDEQYF.

The chain couples TRBV7-9 to TRBJ2-2; 8 positions agree with TRBD1. V was clipped by 2 bases and J by 6 bases; unmatched bases: 5. The CDR3 length is 15 residues. Germline V gene data show CDR1 as SEHNR and CDR2 as FQNEAQ (reference sequence). CDR3 region: CASSLFRTGSGELFF. CDR3 DNA: TGTGCCAGCAGCTTATTCAGGACAGGGTCCGGGGAGCTGTTTTTT. The whole variable domain, filled in from reference TRBV7-9 and TRBJ2-2, reads DTGVSQNPRHKITKRGQNVTFRCDPISEHNRLYWYRQTLGQGPEFLTYFQNEAQLEKSRLLSDRFSAERPKGSFSTLEIQRTEQGDSAMYLCASSLFRTGSGELFFGEGSRLTVL.

This clone was observed a few times. V gene TRBV7-8 combines with J gene TRBJ1-4; TRBD1 aligns across 7 bases. Germline CDR1 SGHVS, CDR2 FQNEAQ. The CDR3 runs 15 residues. The J segment lost 3 bases and the V segment lost 2 bases, leaving 3 bases of the junction unmatched. This chain's CDR3 is CASSLKGQANEKLFF. The CDR3 nucleotides read TGTGCCAGCAGCTTAAAAGGACAGGCTAATGAAAAACTGTTTTTT.

The chain is built from TRBV10-3 and TRBJ2-2, with a weak D call TRBD2 (6 bases). Germline CDR1 is ENHRY and CDR2 is SYGVKD. The CDR3 consists of 14 residues. The V gene lost 4 bases and the J gene lost 7 bases, with 13 bases spanning the gap. CDR3 nucleotides: TGTGCCATCAGTGGTACCCCCGGGGGCGGGGAGCTGTTTTTT. Translation: CAISGTPGGGELFF.

CDR3 in DNA: TGTGCCACCAGCAGAGGGTACCCAAGGACTAGCGGGAGTAGGAGCCACGAGCAGTACTTC. Translation: CATSRGYPRTSGSRSHEQYF. The chain combines TRBV15 with TRBJ2-7, with 13 bases aligning to TRBD2. J lost 5 bases, V lost 1 base, and 17 bases had no gene match. The CDR3 loop spans 20 amino acids. Germline values: CDR1 LNHNV, CDR2 YYDKDF (reference sequence).

The V gene is TRBV7-8, the J gene TRBJ2-2, with 7 bases aligning to TRBD1. This CDR3 region has 15 residues. Germline V gene data show CDR1 as SGHVS and CDR2 as FQNEAQ. V lost 8 bases to trimming and J lost 2 bases; unmatched junction nucleotides: 8. The CDR3 DNA reads as TGTGCCAGCGTCCGGGACAGCTTTAACACCGGGGAGCTGTTTTTT. This encodes CASVRDSFNTGELFF.

The V and J genes are TRBV6-5 and TRBJ1-5; the match to TRBD1 covers 7 bases. The CDR3 sequence is 15 residues long. V trimming: 6 bases; J trimming: 2 bases; junction bases outside the gene matches: 7. Germline CDR1 is MNHEY and CDR2 is SVGAGI. The CDR3 loop reads CASSQNTGGNQPQHF. CDR3 nucleotide sequence: TGTGCCAGCAGCCAAAATACAGGGGGCAATCAGCCCCAGCATTTT.

The chain carries TRBV2 and TRBJ1-1; D is unclear. Germline lookup yields CDR1 SNHLY and CDR2 FYNNEI. The V end was cut by 6 bases, the J end by 0 bases, with 11 bases between. This CDR3 spans 14 amino acids. CDR3 in amino acids: CASSEHLMNTEAFF. In nucleotides, the CDR3 is TGTGCCAGCAGCGAGCACTTGATGAACACTGAAGCTTTCTTT. Complete variable domain (other parts from reference TRBV2 and TRBJ1-1): EPEVTQTPSHQVTQMGQEVILRCVPISNHLYFYWYRQILGQKVEFLVSFYNNEISEKSEIFDDQFSVERPDGSNFTLKIRSTKLEDSAMYFCASSEHLMNTEAFFGQGTRLTVV.

V usage is TRBV5-4 and J usage is TRBJ2-1; 9 bases align to TRBD1. The CDR3 contains 15 residues. Trimming cost V 0 bases and J 8 bases; bases outside gene matches: 6. Germline V gene data show CDR1 as SGHNT and CDR2 as YYREEE (reference sequence). As DNA, the CDR3 is TGTGCCAGCAGCTTGGGGACAGGGGAGGGCTATGAGCAGTTCTTC. Protein: CASSLGTGEGYEQFF.

This chain connects TRBV5-1 to TRBJ2-6; D may be TRBD1 (6 bases). V was trimmed by 4 bases and J by 0 bases, leaving 11 bases between them. Germline CDR1 reads SGHRS; CDR2 reads YFSETQ. This CDR3 spans 16 amino acids. The CDR3 region has the DNA TGCGCCAGCAGCCGGACAGTCGCCTCTGGGGCCAACGTCCTGACTTTC. Translated: CASSRTVASGANVLTF.

This chain connects TRBV7-6 to TRBJ1-1, with 8 bases identical to TRBD1. CDR3 size: 13 residues. The J segment lost 6 bases and the V segment lost 6 bases, leaving 6 bases of the junction unmatched. In germline, CDR1 is SGHVS, CDR2 FNYEAQ. In DNA, the CDR3 is TGTGCCAGCAGTTCGACAGGGGCCGCTGAAGCTTTCTTT. Translating it yields CASSSTGAAEAFF.

The chain employs TRBV5-1 and TRBJ1-1; D uncertain. Germline CDR1 and CDR2: SGHRS and YFSETQ. CDR3 length equals 14 residues. The germline V and J ends were trimmed by 3 bases and 0 bases, with 9 bases remaining between them. The CDR3 DNA is TGCGCCAGCAGCTCCCCAAACTTGAACACTGAAGCTTTCTTT. The encoded protein is CASSSPNLNTEAFF.

This clone was seen a few times. V usage is TRBV11-2 and J usage is TRBJ2-5; 8 bases agree with TRBD1. Germline V gene lookup returns CDR1 SGHAT and CDR2 FQNNGV. The CDR3 runs 14 residues. Trimming cost V 1 base and J 5 bases; bases outside gene matches: 3. CDR3 coding DNA: TGTGCCAGCAGCTTAGCCGGACAGGGTGAGACCCAGTACTTC. Protein product: CASSLAGQGETQYF.

The chain has TRBV5-4 and TRBJ2-3, with D tentatively TRBD2 (6 bases). Germline V gene data show CDR1 as SGHNT and CDR2 as YYREEE (reference sequence). The CDR3 is made up of 15 amino acids. With 4 bases removed from V and 1 base from J, the gap between germline ends came to 13 bases. As DNA, the CDR3 is TGTGCCAGCAGCCTCGGGGGTCCGGGCACAGATACGCAGTATTTT. Translating gives CASSLGGPGTDTQYF.

The rearrangement joins TRBV4-2 to TRBJ2-1; a possible D gene is TRBD2 (5 bases). V was trimmed by 3 bases and J by 10 bases, leaving 16 bases between them. This CDR3 comprises 14 residues. Germline assignment: CDR1 LGHNA and CDR2 YNFKEQ. CDR3 bases: TGTGCCAGCAGCCAGCTAGCCGGGCCCAAAGAGCAGTTCTTC. It is translated as CASSQLAGPKEQFF.

The chain has TRBV7-9 and TRBJ2-6; D uncertain. CDR1 is SEHNR, CDR2 FQNEAQ, per germline (reference sequence). The CDR3 length is 15 residues. Trimming left V 5 bases short and J 0 bases short, with 8 bases between. The CDR3 here is CASSTWASGANVLTF. CDR3 in DNA: TGTGCCAGCAGCACCTGGGCCTCTGGGGCCAACGTCCTGACTTTC.

The chain joins TRBV5-4 to TRBJ1-1, with 7 bases lining up with TRBD1. Germline V gene sequence: CDR1 SGHNT, CDR2 YYREEE (reference sequence). V shed 0 bases, J shed 4 bases, and the junction held 3 bases outside the gene matches. This CDR3 is built from 14 residues. CDR3 nucleotides: TGTGCCAGCAGCTTGGGTCCAGGGGGCACTGAAGCTTTCTTT. The encoded protein is CASSLGPGGTEAFF.

In DNA, the CDR3 is TGTGCCAGCAGCTTAGGCGGGAGCAAGGGCGAGCAGTACTTC. Encoded protein: CASSLGGSKGEQYF. V is TRBV7-2 and J is TRBJ2-7, with TRBD2 matching 7 bases. Germline V gene lookup returns CDR1 SGHTA and CDR2 FQGNSA. This CDR3 region has 14 residues. Trimming cost V 1 base and J 6 bases; bases outside gene matches: 6.